Following are 27 T cell receptor beta chains from one sample sequenced in a study of OX40 agonist ivuxolimab in advanced cancers. Generated by immunoSEQ multiplex PCR, the TCRdb table keeps only in-frame clones and is missing some. The sample shows around 62,000 clones, around 84% of them seen only once. The source material was CD4+ or CD8+ T cells sorted from blood, sampled in a trial of the OX40 agonist ivuxolimab. These TCRs come from an adult with an advanced solid tumor such as melanoma, head and neck, liver or kidney cancer.

The J gene is TRBJ2-7, the V gene TRBV4-3, with a weak D call TRBD1 (5 bases). The CDR3 extends over 13 amino acids. The V gene's germline CDR1 is LGHNA and CDR2 YSLEER. The V and J ends lost 1 base and 6 bases respectively, with 10 bases between them. The CDR3 DNA sequence: TGCGCCAGCAGCCAAGGGAAAGGGGTCGAGCAGTACTTC. Translated, it gives CASSQGKGVEQYF.

V gene TRBV5-6 combines with J gene TRBJ1-2; D unresolved. V lost 9 bases and J 8 bases, leaving 11 bases between the germline ends. Germline assignment: CDR1 SGHDT and CDR2 YYEEEE. CDR3 length equals 10 residues. The CDR3 sequence: CATSGEGYTF. CDR3 nucleotide sequence: TGTGCCACCTCCGGCGAGGGCTACACCTTC.

This chain links TRBV4-3 with TRBJ1-2; a possible D gene is TRBD1 (6 bases). Germline CDR1 is LGHNA and CDR2 is YSLEER. V lost 3 bases to trimming and J lost 3 bases, with 11 bases between them. The CDR3 spans 14 residues. The CDR3 nucleotides are TGCGCCAGCAGCCAGAGGGGGGGCTACTATGGCTACACCTTC. Translating gives CASSQRGGYYGYTF.

V usage is TRBV9 and J usage is TRBJ1-6; TRBD1 aligns across 7 bases. The CDR3 totals 15 residues. Germline loops: CDR1 SGDLS, CDR2 YYNGEE. V lost 0 bases and J lost 9; bases outside the gene matches: 6. The CDR3 DNA reads TGTGCCAGCAGCGTAGATGACAGGGCATCTTCACCCCTCCACTTT. This encodes CASSVDDRASSPLHF.

This chain uses TRBV11-2 with TRBJ2-3; unclear D gene. Trimming removed 5 bases at V and 6 bases at J, with 12 bases between. This CDR3 comprises 13 residues. Germline V lookup: CDR1 SGHAT, CDR2 FQNNGV. DNA for the CDR3: TGTGCCAGCAGCGTGGTGGGTTGGGATACGCAGTATTTT. This encodes CASSVVGWDTQYF.

This clone was recorded only once. CDR3 residues: CASSPYEYF. CDR3 nucleotide sequence: TGTGCCAGCAGCCCCTACGAGTACTTC. The rearrangement uses TRBV11-3 and TRBJ2-7; unclear D gene. The germline V gene encodes CDR1 SGHNT and CDR2 YENEEA. This CDR3 has 9 residues. The germline V and J ends were trimmed by 5 bases and 11 bases, with 7 bases remaining between them. Based on the CDR3 plus reference TRBV11-3 and TRBJ2-7, the full variable domain is EAGVVQSPRYKIIEKKQPVAFWCNPISGHNTLYWYLQNLGQGPELLIRYENEEAVDDSQLPKDRFSAERLKGVDSTLKIQPAELGDSAVYLCASSPYEYFGPGTRLTVT.

The chain uses TRBV6-5 and TRBJ1-5; no reliable D call. The germline V and J ends were trimmed by 4 bases and 5 bases, with 9 bases remaining between them. Germline V CDR1 and CDR2: MNHEY, SVGAGI. The CDR3 loop spans 13 amino acids. CDR3 DNA: TGTGCCAGCAGTTCCCGGTTTGATCAGCCCCAGCATTTT. Amino acid sequence: CASSSRFDQPQHF.

The chain combines TRBV7-3 with TRBJ2-1; D is undetermined. Germline assignment: CDR1 SGHTA and CDR2 FQGTGA. Trimming shortened V by 5 bases and J by 0 bases, and 14 bases separated the two germline ends. This CDR3 contains 16 residues. The CDR3 nucleotides read TGTGCCAGCAGCCCCGCTGCGACCGCCTCCTACAATGAGCAGTTCTTC. Translation: CASSPAATASYNEQFF.

This chain joins TRBV27 and TRBJ2-3, with D uncertain. Germline V CDR1 and CDR2: MNHEY, SMNVEV (reference sequence). The CDR3 is 12 residues long. Trimming removed 5 bases at V and 1 base at J, with 4 bases between. CDR3 sequence (DNA): TGTGCCAGCAGTCGTCGCACAGATACGCAGTATTTT. Translation: CASSRRTDTQYF.

The CDR3 spells CASSLGSYGYTF. The CDR3 DNA reads TGTGCCAGCAGCTTAGGGTCTTATGGCTACACCTTC. The V gene is TRBV11-2, the J gene TRBJ1-2; no clear D gene. The V end lost 1 base, the J end lost 5 bases, and 5 bases lay between the germline ends. CDR3 length: 12 residues. Germline CDR1 reads SGHAT; CDR2 reads FQNNGV.

This clone showed up just once. The chain combines TRBV7-2 with TRBJ1-4; 9 nucleotides agree with TRBD1. V shed 8 bases, J shed 7 bases, and the junction held 11 bases outside the gene matches. CDR1 is SGHTA, CDR2 FQGNSA, per germline. The CDR3 sequence is 15 residues long. This chain's CDR3 is CASGLTGQGREKLFF. As DNA, the CDR3 is TGTGCCAGCGGGTTGACGGGACAGGGTCGTGAAAAACTGTTTTTT.

The genes are TRBV5-4 and TRBJ1-5; D is unresolved. The CDR3 has 14 residues. Germline assignment: CDR1 SGHNT and CDR2 YYREEE (reference sequence). V was clipped by 1 base and J by 3 bases, with 8 bases between them. CDR3 bases: TGTGCCAGCAGCTTGAGGACCCCCAATCAGCCCCAGCATTTT. Translating gives CASSLRTPNQPQHF. The variable domain in full, completed from reference TRBV5-4 and TRBJ1-5, reads ETGVTQSPTHLIKTRGQQVTLRCSSQSGHNTVSWYQQALGQGPQFIFQYYREEENGRGNFPPRFSGLQFPNYSSELNVNALELDDSALYLCASSLRTPNQPQHFGDGTRLSIL.

The V gene is TRBV14, the J gene TRBJ2-7; TRBD1 or TRBD2 may be the D gene (5 bases each). This CDR3 region has 14 residues. V was cut by 3 bases and J by 4 bases, with 13 bases left in between. Germline V gene lookup returns CDR1 SGHDN and CDR2 FVKESK. CDR3 region: CASSQKGPIYEQYF. The CDR3, as DNA: TGTGCCAGCAGCCAGAAGGGACCGATATACGAGCAGTACTTC.

CDR3 loop: CASSIRQGNYNSPLHF. The CDR3 DNA follows: TGTGCCAGTAGTATCCGACAGGGGAACTATAATTCACCCCTCCACTTT. The chain links TRBV19 to TRBJ1-6; TRBD1 matches 8 bases. With V trimmed by 3 bases and J by 3 bases, 4 bases remained unmatched. CDR3 length: 16 amino acids. Germline V lookup: CDR1 LNHDA, CDR2 SQIVND (reference sequence).

The chain has TRBV7-2 and TRBJ2-5; a weak D match, TRBD2 (5 bases). This CDR3 has 15 amino acids. Germline V gene sequence: CDR1 SGHTA, CDR2 FQGNSA. V gave up 4 bases and J gave up 1 base, with 13 bases separating them. CDR3 sequence (DNA): TGTGCCAGCAGCTCGAGGAGAGGGCCCCAAGAGACCCAGTACTTC. It yields the protein CASSSRRGPQETQYF.

The CDR3 sequence is CASTGTGYGYTF. In DNA form, the CDR3 reads TGTGCCAGCACCGGGACAGGCTATGGCTACACCTTC. The chain recombines TRBV6-1 with TRBJ1-2, with 8 bases that match TRBD1. The germline gives CDR1 MNHNS, CDR2 SASEGT. This CDR3 has 12 amino acids. Trimming cost V 7 bases and J 4 bases; bases outside gene matches: 2.

V is TRBV7-9 and J is TRBJ2-2; 9 nucleotides line up with TRBD1. V was pared by 7 bases and J by 1 base, with 4 bases of the junction left unmatched. Per the germline V gene, CDR1 is SEHNR and CDR2 is FQNEAQ (reference sequence). The CDR3 runs to 15 residues. The chain's CDR3 is CASIPTGGNTGELFF. The CDR3 DNA reads TGTGCCAGCATCCCGACAGGGGGGAACACCGGGGAGCTGTTTTTT.

The rearrangement links TRBV9 to TRBJ2-3; 7 bases are a match to TRBD2. V shed 0 bases, J shed 2 bases, and the junction held 12 bases outside the gene matches. Germline lookup yields CDR1 SGDLS and CDR2 YYNGEE. This CDR3 is built from 18 residues. CDR3 protein: CASSVGPASGSFTDTQYF. DNA of the CDR3: TGTGCCAGCAGCGTAGGGCCCGCTAGCGGATCCTTCACAGATACGCAGTATTTT.

The chain has TRBV2 and TRBJ1-1, with D possibly being TRBD1 (6 bases). Germline CDR1 is SNHLY and CDR2 is FYNNEI. There are 13 residues in the CDR3. Trimming removed 2 bases from V and 6 bases from J, with 10 bases in between. The chain's CDR3 is CASSEQGMAEAFF. The CDR3 coding sequence is TGTGCCAGCAGTGAACAGGGGATGGCTGAAGCTTTCTTT.

This chain connects TRBV6-5 to TRBJ1-2; D is unresolved. Germline lookup yields CDR1 MNHEY and CDR2 SVGAGI. CDR3 length: 14 residues. V was trimmed by 10 bases and J by 8 bases, leaving 23 bases between them. CDR3 amino acids: CATTTSGLLIGYTF. In DNA, the CDR3 is TGTGCCACCACGACTTCAGGACTCCTAATAGGCTACACCTTC.

CDR3 protein: CASSLAKKAGQGTYEQYF. CDR3 DNA sequence: TGTGCCAGCAGTTTAGCGAAAAAAGCGGGACAGGGAACCTACGAGCAGTACTTC. This rearrangement joins TRBV28 to TRBJ2-7; 9 bases match TRBD1. Germline V gives CDR1 MDHEN, CDR2 SYDVKM. J was trimmed by 2 bases and V by 2 bases; bases with no gene match: 13. This CDR3 comprises 18 residues.

The chain combines TRBV7-2 with TRBJ1-2; D might be TRBD1 (5 bases). Germline loops: CDR1 SGHTA, CDR2 FQGNSA. Trimming removed 1 base from V and 5 bases from J, with 17 bases in between. The CDR3 runs to 16 residues. The CDR3 region is CASSLDPTGTGYGYTF. The CDR3, as DNA: TGTGCCAGCAGCTTAGATCCGACCGGGACGGGGTATGGCTACACCTTC.

The genes are TRBV5-1 and TRBJ2-7; 8 bases map to TRBD1. The CDR3 sequence is 13 residues long. V lost 4 bases to trimming and J lost 3 bases; unmatched junction nucleotides: 3. Per germline, CDR1 SGHRS and CDR2 YFSETQ. CDR3 sequence: CASSPTGGYEQYF. The CDR3 DNA follows: TGCGCCAGCAGCCCAACAGGGGGCTACGAGCAGTACTTC.

The table lists this clone with a count of one. The rearrangement uses TRBV7-2 and TRBJ1-2; D is unclear. This CDR3 spans 11 amino acids. Germline V gene sequence: CDR1 SGHTA, CDR2 FQGNSA. Trimming removed 4 bases from V and 10 bases from J, with 10 bases in between. The CDR3, as DNA: TGTGCCAGCAGCTCCGGTTGGGCCTACACCTTC. The encoded protein is CASSSGWAYTF.

CDR3 sequence: CASSLIAGRETQYF. For the CDR3, the DNA is TGTGCCAGCAGCTTGATAGCCGGGAGGGAGACCCAGTACTTC. The chain couples TRBV7-9 to TRBJ2-5; TRBD2 aligns across 7 bases. The germline V gene encodes CDR1 SEHNR and CDR2 FQNEAQ (reference sequence). The CDR3 is 14 amino acids. The J segment lost 5 bases and the V segment lost 3 bases, leaving 6 bases of the junction unmatched.

V usage is TRBV19 and J usage is TRBJ2-4; 7 bases are a match to TRBD2. V gave up 4 bases and J gave up 0 bases; unmatched junction bases: 6. This CDR3 is 16 amino acids long. In germline, CDR1 is LNHDA, CDR2 SQIVND (reference sequence). Here the CDR3 DNA reads TGTGCCAGTAGTAGCGGGGGTGCCTTAGCCAAAAACATTCAGTACTTC. Translation: CASSSGGALAKNIQYF.

The chain has TRBV7-9 and TRBJ1-1, with 8 nucleotides matching TRBD1. This CDR3 is 17 amino acids long. After removal of 5 bases from V and 3 bases from J, the junction contained 14 bases not matched to a gene. Germline V gives CDR1 SEHNR, CDR2 FQNEAQ (reference sequence). CDR3: CASSRSMMNRGDTEAFF. The CDR3 DNA follows: TGTGCCAGCAGCCGGAGTATGATGAACAGGGGGGACACTGAAGCTTTCTTT.